The 18 T cell receptor beta chains in this list originate from one sample, sequenced in a study of CD8+ T cells in alopecia areata. Sequencing templates came from extracted RNA that was reverse transcribed into cDNA. This table comes from immunoSEQ multiplex PCR, and its TCRdb copy is limited to in-frame clones, with some not included. The table lists over 100,000 clones, with no singletons. The sample consisted of lesional skin. All receptors derive from a C3H/HeJ mouse with alopecia areata. Strain haplotype (MHC): H2-k.

To note about this clone: Gene names refer to mouse genes. The read halts 4 residues ahead of the CDR3 end, with the missing end drawn from the germline J gene. V gene TRBV19 combines with J gene TRBJ2-7, with 9 positions matching TRBD1. CDR3 size: 14 residues. Germline V gives CDR1 FNHDT, CDR2 SITEND (reference sequence). Here the CDR3 reads CASSMVDRGDEQYF. CDR3 DNA (partial): TGTGCCAGCAGTATGGTAGACAGGGGGGAT.

Points on this clone: Genes here carry mouse names. The read gets to within 4 residues of the CDR3 end, and the germline J gene fills in the rest. The V and J genes are TRBV13-2 and TRBJ1-1; 8 bases agree with TRBD1. The CDR3 is made up of 15 amino acids. Trimming removed 0 bases from V and 4 bases from J; junction bases left unmatched: 5. Germline values: CDR1 NNHNN, CDR2 SYGAGS (reference sequence). Incomplete CDR3 DNA: TGTGCCAGCGGTGATGCAGGGGGCGCGGGCACA. It encodes CASGDAGGAGT. The complete CDR3 protein is CASGDAGGAGTEVFF.

As regards this clone: Translating the DNA gives a protein that differs from the TCRdb entry at residue 12; the protein shown here is that DNA translation. Gene names are the mouse ones. Read sequence stops 3 residues before the CDR3 end, and the germline J gene provides the missing end. The chain has TRBV1 and TRBJ1-6; TRBD1 matches at 8 bases. TRBJ1-6 is given ORF status, its function remaining uncertain. Germline V gene data show CDR1 as NSQYPW and CDR2 as LRSPGD (reference sequence). J gave up 7 bases and V 0 bases, and 2 bases lay outside the gene matches. This CDR3 is 15 amino acids long. CDR3 residues: CTCSAETGVNSPLYF. The sequenced CDR3 bases are TGCACCTGCAGTGCAGAGACAGGGGTGAATTCGCCC.

Remarks on this clone: A mismatch at residue 12 separates the TCRdb protein from the translated DNA, so the protein presented here was translated from the DNA. Germline and genes: mouse. The CDR3 goes on 3 residues after the read ends, and that part is filled in from the germline J gene. V gene TRBV19 combines with J gene TRBJ1-3; 7 nucleotides line up with TRBD1. CDR3 length: 15 residues. The germline V gene encodes CDR1 FNHDT and CDR2 SITEND (reference sequence). The V segment lost 3 bases and the J segment 0 bases; nucleotides outside the gene matches: 3. CDR3 amino acids: CASSTGQFSGNTLYF. CDR3 bases read: TGTGCCAGCAGTACGGGACAGTTTTCTGGAAATACG. The variable domain in full, with the rest retrieved from reference TRBV19 and TRBJ1-3, is GGIITQTPKFLIGQEGQKLTLKCQQNFNHDTMYWYRQDSGKGLRLIYYSITENDLQKGDLSEGYDASREKKSSFSLTVTSAQKNEMAVFLCASSTGQFSGNTLYFGEGSRLIVV.

This clone was recorded a few times. The genes are named according to mouse. The read gets to within 4 residues of the CDR3 end, and the germline J gene fills in the rest. The chain couples TRBV13-3 to TRBJ2-1; possibly TRBD1 for D (6 bases). Germline lookup yields CDR1 NNHDY and CDR2 SYVADS. The CDR3 runs to 13 residues. V was clipped by 2 bases and J by 5 bases, with 8 bases between them. The DNA read from the CDR3 is TGTGCCAGCAGTGAAGGGGACAATGCT. This translates into CASSEGDNA. The complete CDR3 reads CASSEGDNAEQFF.

Only a few counts were recorded for this clone. Gene and germline names: mouse. The read terminates 4 residues before the CDR3 end, so the remaining end is supplied by the germline J gene. The rearrangement joins TRBV1 to TRBJ2-1; 8 nucleotides agree with TRBD2. Germline values: CDR1 NSQYPW, CDR2 LRSPGD (reference sequence). This CDR3 region has 13 residues. Trimming took 6 bases from V and 4 from J; bases not matched to a gene: 2. CDR3 amino acids: CTCRGLVYAEQFF. The DNA read from the CDR3 is TGCACCTGCAGGGGACTGGTGTATGCT.

This clone was seen more than once but under ten times. Gene names are mouse gene names. The DNA ends 4 residues before the CDR3 does, and the rest of the CDR3 is filled in from the germline J gene. The chain recombines TRBV13-3 with TRBJ2-7; D might be TRBD1 (6 bases). The CDR3 has 14 amino acids. The V gene's germline CDR1 is NNHDY and CDR2 SYVADS. The DNA read from the CDR3 is TGTGCCAGCAGTGATCACAGGGTGGAATAT. Amino acid sequence: CASSDHRVEY. The CDR3, in full, reads CASSDHRVEYEQYF.

In its sample, this clone was seen a few times. TCRdb's protein and the DNA translation differ at residue 14; the protein here comes from the DNA. Mouse names are used for the genes. The CDR3 end is not reached by the read, which stops 3 residues before it; the germline J gene fills it in. J is TRBJ1-6 and V is TRBV13-3; 11 bases agree with TRBD1. TRBJ1-6 is annotated as an ORF whose role is uncertain. With V trimmed by 4 bases and J by 0 bases, 3 bases remained unmatched. The germline V gene encodes CDR1 NNHDY and CDR2 SYVADS. This CDR3 spans 17 amino acids. CDR3 loop: CASSQDRGLSYNSPLYF. The part of the CDR3 DNA that was read is TGTGCCAGCAGTCAGGACAGGGGGCTTTCCTATAATTCGCCC.

Remarks on this clone: The gene names here belong to mouse. The CDR3 end lies 4 residues beyond the end of the read and is filled in from the germline J gene. This rearrangement joins TRBV13-1 to TRBJ1-4, with 7 bases aligning to TRBD1. Per the germline V gene, CDR1 is NSHNY and CDR2 is SYGAGN. Germline trimming cut 1 base from V and 0 bases from J; bases unmatched to any gene: 3. The CDR3 sequence is 16 residues long. This chain's CDR3 is CASSDRTGISNERLFF. The sequenced CDR3 bases are TGTGCCAGCAGTGATAGGACAGGAATTTCCAACGAA.

This clone has only a few counts. Gene and germline names: mouse. The CDR3 goes on 4 residues after the read ends, and that part is filled in from the germline J gene. V gene TRBV1 combines with J gene TRBJ2-7, with a tentative D call TRBD2 (5 bases). Trimming took 3 bases from V and 1 from J, leaving 7 bases between them. Germline-derived CDR1 and CDR2 are NSQYPW and LRSPGD (reference sequence). This CDR3 is 13 amino acids long. Incomplete CDR3 DNA: TGCACCTGCAGTGCTCTGGGTTCCTAT. Its protein is CTCSALGSY. Given in full, the CDR3 is CTCSALGSYEQYF. Drawing the rest from reference TRBV1 and TRBJ2-7, the complete variable domain is VTLLEQNPRWRLVPRGQAVNLRCILKNSQYPWMSWYQQDLQKQLQWLFTLRSPGDKEVKSLPGADYLATRVTDTELRLQVANMSQGRTLYCTCSALGSYEQYFGPGTRLTVL.

This clone was recorded a few times. Genes here carry mouse names. The sequenced fragment ends 4 residues before the CDR3 boundary, so the rest is inferred from the germline J gene. The rearrangement joins TRBV13-2 to TRBJ2-1; TRBD1 matches at 9 bases. V shed 0 bases and J 5 bases; nucleotides not matched to a gene: 3. Germline loops: CDR1 NNHNN, CDR2 SYGAGS (reference sequence). The CDR3 runs to 15 residues. The CDR3 reads CASGDANRGHAEQFF. The CDR3 bases that were read are TGTGCCAGCGGTGATGCAAACAGGGGGCATGCT.

This clone was seen only a few times. Mouse gene names apply. The CDR3 goes on 4 residues after the read ends, and that part is filled in from the germline J gene. V is TRBV13-1 and J is TRBJ2-2, with TRBD2 identical over 10 bases. With 0 bases clipped from V and 3 bases from J, the junction kept 5 bases outside the gene matches. The CDR3 contains 17 residues. The germline V gene has CDR1 NSHNY and CDR2 SYGAGN. The CDR3 loop is CASSDAGGALYTGQLYF. The sequenced CDR3 bases are TGTGCCAGCAGTGATGCTGGGGGGGCGCTTTACACCGGG.

Concerning this clone: The genes are named according to mouse. Coverage ceases 4 residues before the CDR3 finishes, and the germline J gene fills in the end. The rearrangement joins TRBV19 to TRBJ2-2; D might be TRBD1 (6 bases). This CDR3 has 13 amino acids. Between the trimmed V and J ends, which lost 2 bases and 5 bases, there was a span of 7 bases. Germline CDR1 reads FNHDT; CDR2 reads SITEND (reference sequence). Incomplete CDR3 DNA: TGTGCCAGCAGTATGCAGGGGACCGGG. Its protein product is CASSMQGTG. The whole CDR3 reads CASSMQGTGQLYF.

In its sample, this clone was seen a few times. Genes here carry mouse names. The read terminates 4 residues before the CDR3 end, so the remaining end is supplied by the germline J gene. The V call is TRBV13-3, the J call TRBJ1-1; TRBD1 might be the D (6 bases). V was shortened by 2 bases and J by 3 bases, with 11 bases between the two germline ends. CDR1 and CDR2 from the germline V gene are NNHDY and SYVADS. The CDR3 consists of 14 residues. The covered CDR3 bases are TGTGCCAGCAGTGAGCGGGGGGCTGACACA. Amino acids: CASSERGADT. The complete CDR3 reads CASSERGADTEVFF.

As concerns this clone: Here the gene names and germline are mouse. The CDR3 end lies 4 residues beyond the end of the read and is filled in from the germline J gene. The genes are TRBV13-3 and TRBJ2-1, with 12 bases fitting TRBD2. The CDR3 extends over 15 amino acids. Germline CDR1 NNHDY, CDR2 SYVADS. The CDR3 DNA, read in part, is TGTGCCAGCAGTGGTGGGGACTGGGGGGACGCT. This sequence encodes CASSGGDWGDA. The CDR3 as a whole reads CASSGGDWGDAEQFF.

This clone showed up just a few times. Mouse germline and gene names are used. Read sequence stops 4 residues before the CDR3 end, and the germline J gene provides the missing end. This chain links TRBV1 with TRBJ1-2; 7 nucleotides match TRBD1. J gave up 3 bases and V 0 bases, and 10 bases lay outside the gene matches. This CDR3 contains 17 residues. Germline V gene lookup returns CDR1 NSQYPW and CDR2 LRSPGD (reference sequence). The CDR3 sequence: CTCSADLTGRGDSDYTF. The CDR3 bases that were read are TGCACCTGCAGTGCAGATCTGACAGGGAGAGGAGACTCC.

This clone was recorded a few times. Genes and germline are mouse. The read gets to within 4 residues of the CDR3 end, and the germline J gene fills in the rest. The genes are TRBV16 and TRBJ2-1; a weak D match, TRBD1 (6 bases). The CDR3 length is 12 residues. Deletions cut 5 bases from V and 6 bases from J, with 8 bases between. From germline, CDR1 is SGHSA and CDR2 FRNQAP. The part of the CDR3 DNA that was read is TGTGCAAGCAGCACGACAGGTGCT. This gives the protein CASSTTGA. The full CDR3 protein reads CASSTTGAEQFF.

This clone was picked up many times. Genes and germline are mouse. The CDR3: CASSETGGARDYAEQFF. The sequenced part of the CDR3 DNA is TGTGCCAGCAGTGAGACTGGGGGGGCGCGCGACTATGCT. This sequence joins TRBV13-3 and TRBJ2-1; 12 bases are a match to TRBD2. With the read ending 4 residues before the CDR3 end, the germline J gene is used to fill in that end. Germline V CDR1 and CDR2: NNHDY, SYVADS. V lost 2 bases, J lost 2 bases, and 5 bases stayed unmatched. The CDR3 consists of 17 residues.